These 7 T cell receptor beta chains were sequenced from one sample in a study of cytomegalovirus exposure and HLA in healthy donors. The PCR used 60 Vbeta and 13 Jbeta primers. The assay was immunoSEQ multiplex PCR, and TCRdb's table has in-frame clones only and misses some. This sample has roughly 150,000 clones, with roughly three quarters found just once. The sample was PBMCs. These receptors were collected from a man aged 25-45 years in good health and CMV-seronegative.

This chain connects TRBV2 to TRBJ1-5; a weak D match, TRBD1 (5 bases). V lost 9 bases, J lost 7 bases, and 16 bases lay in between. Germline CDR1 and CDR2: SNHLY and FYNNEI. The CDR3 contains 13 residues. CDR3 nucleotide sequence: TGTGCCAGAGGGTCGGGGGTTTCGCAGCCCCAGCATTTT. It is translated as CARGSGVSQPQHF.

The CDR3 bases are TGCGCCAGCAGTGAAGCGGGGTCCTACAATGAGCAGTTCTTC. It encodes CASSEAGSYNEQFF. This sequence joins TRBV10-1 and TRBJ2-1, with TRBD2 identical over 7 bases. There are 14 residues in the CDR3. Germline loops: CDR1 WNHNN, CDR2 SYGVQD (reference sequence). Losses at the gene ends were 3 bases for V and 1 base for J; bases not matched to a gene: 0.

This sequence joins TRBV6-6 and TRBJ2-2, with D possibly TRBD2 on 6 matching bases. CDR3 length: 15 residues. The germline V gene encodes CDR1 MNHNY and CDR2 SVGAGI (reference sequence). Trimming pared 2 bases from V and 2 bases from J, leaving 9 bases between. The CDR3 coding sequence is TGTGCCAGCAGTTACGACGGGACTAACACCGGGGAGCTGTTTTTT. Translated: CASSYDGTNTGELFF.

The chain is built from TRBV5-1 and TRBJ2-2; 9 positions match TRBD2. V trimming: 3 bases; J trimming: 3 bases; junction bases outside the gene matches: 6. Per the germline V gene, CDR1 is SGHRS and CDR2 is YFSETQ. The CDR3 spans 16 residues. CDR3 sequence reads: CASSWAGGGDTGELFF. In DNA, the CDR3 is TGCGCCAGCAGCTGGGCAGGCGGGGGGGACACCGGGGAGCTGTTTTTT. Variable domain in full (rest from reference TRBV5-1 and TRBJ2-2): KAGVTQTPRYLIKTRGQQVTLSCSPISGHRSVSWYQQTPGQGLQFLFEYFSETQRNKGNFPGRFSGRQFSNSRSEMNVSTLELGDSALYLCASSWAGGGDTGELFFGEGSRLTVL.

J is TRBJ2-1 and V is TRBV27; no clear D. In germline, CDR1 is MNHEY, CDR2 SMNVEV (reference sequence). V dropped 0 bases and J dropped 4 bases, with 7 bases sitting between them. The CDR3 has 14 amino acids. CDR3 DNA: TGTGCCAGCAGTTTATCGCCCGGGTACAATGAGCAGTTCTTC. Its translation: CASSLSPGYNEQFF.

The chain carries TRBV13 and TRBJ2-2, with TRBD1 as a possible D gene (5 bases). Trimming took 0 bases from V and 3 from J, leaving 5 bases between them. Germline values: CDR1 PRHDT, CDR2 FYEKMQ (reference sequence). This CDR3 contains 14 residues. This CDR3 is CASSLGGDTGELFF. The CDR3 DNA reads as TGTGCCAGCAGCTTAGGAGGGGACACCGGGGAGCTGTTTTTT. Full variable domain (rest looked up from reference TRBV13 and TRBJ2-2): AAGVIQSPRHLIKEKRETATLKCYPIPRHDTVYWYQQGPGQDPQFLISFYEKMQSDKGSIPDRFSAQQFSDYHSELNMSSLELGDSALYFCASSLGGDTGELFFGEGSRLTVL.

The CDR3 nucleotides read TGTGCCAGCAGTTGGACAGGATCCAACTATGGCTACACCTTC. This gives the protein CASSWTGSNYGYTF. V and J are TRBV28 and TRBJ1-2, with 7 bases that match TRBD1. CDR1 is MDHEN, CDR2 SYDVKM, per germline. V shed 4 bases and J 2 bases; nucleotides not matched to a gene: 4. This CDR3 has 14 amino acids.